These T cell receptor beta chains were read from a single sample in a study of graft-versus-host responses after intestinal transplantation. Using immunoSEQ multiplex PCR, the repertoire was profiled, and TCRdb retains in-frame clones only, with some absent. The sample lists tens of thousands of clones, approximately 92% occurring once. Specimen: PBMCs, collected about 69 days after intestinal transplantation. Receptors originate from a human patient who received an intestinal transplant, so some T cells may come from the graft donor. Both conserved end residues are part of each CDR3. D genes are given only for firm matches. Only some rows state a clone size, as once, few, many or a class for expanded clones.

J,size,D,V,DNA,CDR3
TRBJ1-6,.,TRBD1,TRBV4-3,TGCGCCAGCAGCCAAGATTTGGGACAGCTTTCACCCCTCCACTTT,CASSQDLGQLSPLHF
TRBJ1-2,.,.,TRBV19,TGTGCCAGTACCTCACTCCTGGGAGGGGCCTATGGCTACACCTTC,CASTSLLGGAYGYTF
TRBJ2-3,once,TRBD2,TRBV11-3,TGTGCCAGCAGCTCCACTAGCGGGGTAGATACGCAGTATTTT,CASSSTSGVDTQYF
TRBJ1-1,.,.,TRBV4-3,TGCGCCAGCAGCCAATTCGGACAGTCCCCCACCGAAGCTTTCTTT,CASSQFGQSPTEAFF
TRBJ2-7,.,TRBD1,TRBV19,TGTGCCAGTAGTATACGGGGGACAGGGGCCTACGAGCAGTACTTC,CASSIRGTGAYEQYF
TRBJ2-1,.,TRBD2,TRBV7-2,TGTGCCAGCAGCTTAAGGATCACTAGCGGGGTAAACAATGAGCAGTTCTTC,CASSLRITSGVNNEQFF
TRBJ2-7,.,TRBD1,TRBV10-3,TGTGCCATCAGTGAGACAGGGGGCTACGAGCAGTACTTC,CAISETGGYEQYF
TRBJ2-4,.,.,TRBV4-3,TGCGCCAGCAGCCAAGGCTGGGGGGCCAAAAACATTCAGTACTTC,CASSQGWGAKNIQYF
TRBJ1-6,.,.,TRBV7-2,TGTGCCAGCAGCTTAAGCGTGGGGGATAAGAATTCACCCCTCCACTTT,CASSLSVGDKNSPLHF
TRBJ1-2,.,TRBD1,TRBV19,TGTGCCAGTAGTGGGGACAGTAACAACTATGGCTACACCTTC,CASSGDSNNYGYTF
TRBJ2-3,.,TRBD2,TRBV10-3,TGTGCCATCAGTGTTGCGGCTAGCGGGGTGGCAGATACGCAGTATTTT,CAISVAASGVADTQYF
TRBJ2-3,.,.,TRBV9,TGTGCCAGCAGCGTAGGGGCGACCACCTCACGGACAGATACGCAGTATTTT,CASSVGATTSRTDTQYF
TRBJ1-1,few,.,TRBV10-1,TGCGCCCCCCGGGACAACACTGAAGCTTTCTTT,CAPRDNTEAFF
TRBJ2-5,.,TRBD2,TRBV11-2,TGTGCCAGCAGCTACTTACCTCCTAGCGGGAGCTATCAAGAGACCCAGTACTTC,CASSYLPPSGSYQETQYF
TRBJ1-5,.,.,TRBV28,TGTGCCAGCAGTTTATGGGGGCTGAATAGCAATCAGCCCCAGCATTTT,CASSLWGLNSNQPQHF
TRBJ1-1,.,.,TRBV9,TGTGCCAGCAGCGCATGGGGGAACACTGAAGCTTTCTTT,CASSAWGNTEAFF
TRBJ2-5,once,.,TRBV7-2,TGTGCCAGCAGCTTAGGGTCCTGGGGACCCCAAGAGACCCAGTACTTC,CASSLGSWGPQETQYF
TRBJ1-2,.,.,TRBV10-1,TGCGCCAGCAGAAATGGGGCCTTCCCTAACTATGGCTACACCTTC,CASRNGAFPNYGYTF
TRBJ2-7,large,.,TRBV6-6,TGTGCCAGCAGTGCATGGGACGAGCAGTACTTC,CASSAWDEQYF
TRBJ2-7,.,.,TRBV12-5,TGTGCTAGTGGTTTGGTAGACGAGCAGTACTTC,CASGLVDEQYF
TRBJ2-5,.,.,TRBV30,TGTGCCTGGGAACCTTACAGGGCAGAGACCCAGTACTTC,CAWEPYRAETQYF
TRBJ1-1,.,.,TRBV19,TGTGCCAGTAGTATAAGGGGCGCTGAAGCTTTCTTT,CASSIRGAEAFF
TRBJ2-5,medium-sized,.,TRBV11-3,TGTGCCAGCAGTGGGGAGACCCAGTACTTC,CASSGETQYF
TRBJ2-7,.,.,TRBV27,TGTGCCAGCAGTTTACGTGGGTTTGGGGTGCAGTACTTC,CASSLRGFGVQYF
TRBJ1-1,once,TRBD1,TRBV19,TGTGCCAGTAGTAGGGGCACAGGGGTGAACACTGAAGCTTTCTTT,CASSRGTGVNTEAFF
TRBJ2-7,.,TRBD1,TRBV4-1,TGCGCCAGCAGCCAAGAGAGACAGGGGACAACAGCCTACGAGCAGTACTTC,CASSQERQGTTAYEQYF
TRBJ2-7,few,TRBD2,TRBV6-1,TGTGCCAGCAGTGAAGATACTAGCGGGGGTTACGAGCAGTACTTC,CASSEDTSGGYEQYF
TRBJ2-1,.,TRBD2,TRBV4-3,TGCGCCAGCAGCCAAGATTGGGGGGGACCCTACAATGAGCAGTTCTTC,CASSQDWGGPYNEQFF
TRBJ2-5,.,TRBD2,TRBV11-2,TGTGCCAGCAGCTTAAATGTAGCGGGGGGGCGAGAGACCCAGTACTTC,CASSLNVAGGRETQYF